Listed below are T cell receptor beta chains from one sample, sequenced in a study of cytotoxic CD8 clonotypes in ibrutinib-treated CLL. The assay was immunoSEQ multiplex PCR, and TCRdb's table has in-frame clones only and misses some. The sample yields roughly 190,000 clones, about 72% seen once. Source: PBMCs, taken after 24 months of ibrutinib treatment. The receptor source for this set is a human donor with chronic lymphocytic leukemia. Each CDR3 is given with its conserved first and last residue. Each record gives: CDR3 DNA, CDR3 protein, clone size, V gene, J gene, CDR3 length, D gene. D genes are given only for firm matches. Where a row states a size, it is once, few, many or the class of an expanded clone; other rows omit it.

DNA: TGTGCCAGCAGCTTCGGCGGGAGTAGGGCAGATACGCAGTATTTT
CDR3: CASSFGGSRADTQYF
size: -
V: TRBV7-6
J: TRBJ2-3
length: 15
D: TRBD2

DNA: TGTGCCAGCTCCGCCCGGACAGGGAACACTGAAGCTTTCTTT
CDR3: CASSARTGNTEAFF
size: -
V: TRBV18
J: TRBJ1-1
length: 14
D: TRBD1

DNA: TGTGCCAGCACCACATCCGGGACTATGCAAGAGACCCAGTACTTC
CDR3: CASTTSGTMQETQYF
size: once
V: TRBV9
J: TRBJ2-5
length: 15
D: TRBD2

DNA: TGCGCCAGCAGCCAAGGCCAGTACAATGAGCAGTTCTTC
CDR3: CASSQGQYNEQFF
size: -
V: TRBV4-3
J: TRBJ2-1
length: 13
D: -

DNA: TGTGCCACCCGAGCCAGCAGAGGACTTGGCAATCAGCCCCAGCATTTT
CDR3: CATRASRGLGNQPQHF
size: -
V: TRBV15
J: TRBJ1-5
length: 16
D: -

DNA: TGTGCCTGGAGTGTCGAGGGTGACACTGAAGCTTTCTTT
CDR3: CAWSVEGDTEAFF
size: -
V: TRBV30
J: TRBJ1-1
length: 13
D: -

DNA: TGTGCCAGCAGCGCGACTAGCGGGACCTACGAGCAGTACTTC
CDR3: CASSATSGTYEQYF
size: few
V: TRBV9
J: TRBJ2-7
length: 14
D: TRBD2

DNA: TGTGCCAGTAGTAGCCTGGGGGAGCAGTACTTC
CDR3: CASSSLGEQYF
size: -
V: TRBV19
J: TRBJ2-7
length: 11
D: -

DNA: TGTGCCACCAGCAGAGATTTCAGCGGGAGGGGGAGCTCCTACAATGAGCAGTTCTTC
CDR3: CATSRDFSGRGSSYNEQFF
size: -
V: TRBV15
J: TRBJ2-1
length: 19
D: TRBD2

DNA: TGTGCCAGCAGCGTAGACAGGGGGCCCACAGATACGCAGTATTTT
CDR3: CASSVDRGPTDTQYF
size: -
V: TRBV9
J: TRBJ2-3
length: 15
D: TRBD1

DNA: TGTGCCAGCAGCCAAGTTAGGGCTCAAGAGACCCAGTACTTC
CDR3: CASSQVRAQETQYF
size: -
V: TRBV14
J: TRBJ2-5
length: 14
D: -

DNA: TGTGCCAGCAGCTTAGCACAGGGGAGTGAGCAGTTCTTC
CDR3: CASSLAQGSEQFF
size: -
V: TRBV7-3
J: TRBJ2-1
length: 13
D: TRBD1

DNA: TGTGCCAGCAGCTTAGGGACTAGCGGGAGCACAGATACGCAGTATTTT
CDR3: CASSLGTSGSTDTQYF
size: -
V: TRBV7-3
J: TRBJ2-3
length: 16
D: TRBD2

DNA: TGTGCCAGCAGTTACGGGAGGGGCACAGCTTTCTTT
CDR3: CASSYGRGTAFF
size: few
V: TRBV6-5
J: TRBJ1-1
length: 12
D: -

DNA: TGTGCCAGCAGCGTAGTTCGAACTAGCGGATTCAATGAGCAGTTCTTC
CDR3: CASSVVRTSGFNEQFF
size: -
V: TRBV9
J: TRBJ2-1
length: 16
D: TRBD2

DNA: TGTGCCAGCAGCCCGACCTCAAAGGGGAAGTCATATTTT
CDR3: CASSPTSKGKSYF
size: few
V: TRBV7-2
J: TRBJ1-3
length: 13
D: -

DNA: TGCAGCGTTTGGGAGGGAGGGCCCTACGAGCAGTACTTC
CDR3: CSVWEGGPYEQYF
size: few
V: TRBV29-1
J: TRBJ2-7
length: 13
D: TRBD2

DNA: TGTGCCATCAGTGACCAGACAGGGGGGAACTATGGCTACACCTTC
CDR3: CAISDQTGGNYGYTF
size: -
V: TRBV10-3
J: TRBJ1-2
length: 15
D: TRBD1

DNA: TGTGCCAGCTCACCCCGGCGTTATGACTCCTACGAGCAGTACTTC
CDR3: CASSPRRYDSYEQYF
size: few
V: TRBV18
J: TRBJ2-7
length: 15
D: -

DNA: TGTGCCAGCAGTGAATCTCCGGGGGAGGCAGATACGCAGTATTTT
CDR3: CASSESPGEADTQYF
size: -
V: TRBV25-1
J: TRBJ2-3
length: 15
D: -

DNA: TGTGCCAGCAGCTTACCGGGCGGAGCTGGGACAGATACGCAGTATTTT
CDR3: CASSLPGGAGTDTQYF
size: -
V: TRBV7-6
J: TRBJ2-3
length: 16
D: -

DNA: TGCGCCAGCACTTCAGGGGCCTACGAGCAGTACTTC
CDR3: CASTSGAYEQYF
size: few
V: TRBV5-1
J: TRBJ2-7
length: 12
D: -

DNA: TGTGCCAGCAGCTCGCCCGTGAAAGCGGGACGCTCCTACAATGAGCAGTTCTTC
CDR3: CASSSPVKAGRSYNEQFF
size: few
V: TRBV11-1
J: TRBJ2-1
length: 18
D: TRBD2

DNA: TGCGCCAGCAGCCAAGATCCCCGGGGCCCCCAAGAGACCCAGTACTTC
CDR3: CASSQDPRGPQETQYF
size: -
V: TRBV4-3
J: TRBJ2-5
length: 16
D: -

DNA: TGTGCCAGCAGCCCCGTGGGAGGACGGGAGAAGTCCTACGAGCAGTACTTC
CDR3: CASSPVGGREKSYEQYF
size: -
V: TRBV4-2
J: TRBJ2-7
length: 17
D: -

DNA: TGTGCCAGCAGTGCGGGGACTGAGCAGTACTTC
CDR3: CASSAGTEQYF
size: -
V: TRBV6-1
J: TRBJ2-7
length: 11
D: -

DNA: TGTGCCAGCAGCACCGGGACTAGAGGTGGCAATGAGCAGTTCTTC
CDR3: CASSTGTRGGNEQFF
size: -
V: TRBV6-6
J: TRBJ2-1
length: 15
D: TRBD2

DNA: TGCGCCAGCAGTCCCGGGACTAGCGGAAGGAGCTCCTACAATGAGCAGTTCTTC
CDR3: CASSPGTSGRSSYNEQFF
size: -
V: TRBV5-1
J: TRBJ2-1
length: 18
D: TRBD2

DNA: TGTGCCAGCTCCCACCCCCCTGGGGCCAACGTCCTGACTTTC
CDR3: CASSHPPGANVLTF
size: -
V: TRBV18
J: TRBJ2-6
length: 14
D: -

DNA: TGTGCCAGCAGCCAAGTGGGAGCGGGAGGAGCAGATACGCAGTATTTT
CDR3: CASSQVGAGGADTQYF
size: once
V: TRBV4-2
J: TRBJ2-3
length: 16
D: TRBD2

DNA: TGTGCCAGCTCAACGGGACAGGCTTCAAATCAGCCCCAGCATTTT
CDR3: CASSTGQASNQPQHF
size: -
V: TRBV18
J: TRBJ1-5
length: 15
D: TRBD1

DNA: TGTGCCAGCAGTTTAGTAGCGGGAGTTGGCAAAAACATTCAGTACTTC
CDR3: CASSLVAGVGKNIQYF
size: -
V: TRBV27
J: TRBJ2-4
length: 16
D: TRBD2

DNA: TGTGCCAGCAGCTACGGACTAGCGGCAGCGATCTCCTACGAGCAGTACTTC
CDR3: CASSYGLAAAISYEQYF
size: -
V: TRBV5-8
J: TRBJ2-7
length: 17
D: TRBD2

DNA: TGCGCCAGCAGCTTGACAGCCCAAGAGACCCAGTACTTC
CDR3: CASSLTAQETQYF
size: -
V: TRBV5-1
J: TRBJ2-5
length: 13
D: -

DNA: TGTGCCAGCAGGCTGGGACAGGGGGGGTACGAGCAGTACTTC
CDR3: CASRLGQGGYEQYF
size: -
V: TRBV5-6
J: TRBJ2-7
length: 14
D: TRBD1

DNA: TGTGCCAGCAGTCTCGCGGACTCCTACAATGAGCAGTTCTTC
CDR3: CASSLADSYNEQFF
size: -
V: TRBV27
J: TRBJ2-1
length: 14
D: -

DNA: TGTGCCAGCAGCTTAGTGGGGACCTCTAACACTGAAGCTTTCTTT
CDR3: CASSLVGTSNTEAFF
size: -
V: TRBV7-8
J: TRBJ1-1
length: 15
D: -

DNA: TGTGCCAGCTCACCCGAGACTAGCGGGAGCGCGGCTGAGCAGTTCTTC
CDR3: CASSPETSGSAAEQFF
size: -
V: TRBV18
J: TRBJ2-1
length: 16
D: TRBD2

DNA: TGTGCCAGCAGTTTCATCTCCGACAGTACCTACGAGCAGTACTTC
CDR3: CASSFISDSTYEQYF
size: -
V: TRBV27
J: TRBJ2-7
length: 15
D: -

DNA: TGTGCCAGCAGTCCCACATCCAGGACCCAGTACTTC
CDR3: CASSPTSRTQYF
size: few
V: TRBV6-5
J: TRBJ2-5
length: 12
D: -

DNA: TGTGCCAGCAGCTCAACAGGGAGGGGACAAGAGACCCAGTACTTC
CDR3: CASSSTGRGQETQYF
size: -
V: TRBV11-2
J: TRBJ2-5
length: 15
D: -

DNA: TGTGCCAGCAGCGTTTACAGATCCAACACCGGGGAGCTGTTTTTT
CDR3: CASSVYRSNTGELFF
size: few
V: TRBV9
J: TRBJ2-2
length: 15
D: -

DNA: TGTGCCAGCAGTAAGCGACTGACAGGAATGAACACTGAAGCTTTCTTT
CDR3: CASSKRLTGMNTEAFF
size: -
V: TRBV28
J: TRBJ1-1
length: 16
D: -

DNA: TGTGCCAGCAGCTTATTCCGGGGGAATTCACCCCTCCACTTT
CDR3: CASSLFRGNSPLHF
size: -
V: TRBV5-6
J: TRBJ1-6
length: 14
D: -

DNA: TGTGCCAGCAGGATGTGGGGTGTATACGAGCAGTACTTC
CDR3: CASRMWGVYEQYF
size: few
V: TRBV28
J: TRBJ2-7
length: 13
D: -

DNA: TGTGCCGCGATATCCTCTGGAAACACCATATATTTT
CDR3: CAAISSGNTIYF
size: -
V: TRBV27
J: TRBJ1-3
length: 12
D: -

DNA: TGTGCCAGCAGCTTAGCGGGACAGCACTACGAGCAGTACTTC
CDR3: CASSLAGQHYEQYF
size: -
V: TRBV7-2
J: TRBJ2-7
length: 14
D: TRBD1

DNA: TGCAGTGCTTCCAGCCACTACGAGCAGTACTTC
CDR3: CSASSHYEQYF
size: once
V: TRBV20-1
J: TRBJ2-7
length: 11
D: -

DNA: TGTGCCAGCACTGAGAGAGGGGTCGGCTACGAGCAGTACTTC
CDR3: CASTERGVGYEQYF
size: -
V: TRBV2
J: TRBJ2-7
length: 14
D: -

DNA: TGTGCCAGTAGTATAGGAGGCGGGAGCTGGCCCGAGCAGTACTTC
CDR3: CASSIGGGSWPEQYF
size: -
V: TRBV19
J: TRBJ2-7
length: 15
D: TRBD2

DNA: TGTGCCAGCAGCTTAGAGACAGGGGTACAAGAGACCCAGTACTTC
CDR3: CASSLETGVQETQYF
size: -
V: TRBV7-6
J: TRBJ2-5
length: 15
D: TRBD1

DNA: TGTGCCTGGAGTGTACTTGGTGGGCCTATTTACTATGGCTACACCTTC
CDR3: CAWSVLGGPIYYGYTF
size: -
V: TRBV30
J: TRBJ1-2
length: 16
D: -

DNA: TGTGCCATCAGCACAGGGTCCACTTACAGCAATGAGCAGTTCTTC
CDR3: CAISTGSTYSNEQFF
size: -
V: TRBV10-3
J: TRBJ2-1
length: 15
D: -

DNA: TGTGCCACCGGTGGTGACAGAATAACCTACAATGAGCAGTTCTTC
CDR3: CATGGDRITYNEQFF
size: -
V: TRBV10-3
J: TRBJ2-1
length: 15
D: -

DNA: TGTGCCAGTAGTATAGTAGGGGGAACCCAAGTCGGCATTCAGTACTTC
CDR3: CASSIVGGTQVGIQYF
size: -
V: TRBV19
J: TRBJ2-4
length: 16
D: -

DNA: TGTGCCAGCAGCGTAGAGGGCGCGAACACTGAAGCTTTCTTT
CDR3: CASSVEGANTEAFF
size: -
V: TRBV9
J: TRBJ1-1
length: 14
D: -

DNA: TGTGCCATCAGTGAGTCATTCAGAACGTTCCAAGAGACCCAGTACTTC
CDR3: CAISESFRTFQETQYF
size: -
V: TRBV10-3
J: TRBJ2-5
length: 16
D: -

DNA: TGTGCCATCAGAACAACATCGGGACAGTACTACGAGCAGTACTTC
CDR3: CAIRTTSGQYYEQYF
size: few
V: TRBV10-3
J: TRBJ2-7
length: 15
D: TRBD1

DNA: TGTGCCAGCAGCCTCCGGGGGGGAGGGTCCTACGAGCAGTACTTC
CDR3: CASSLRGGGSYEQYF
size: -
V: TRBV5-4
J: TRBJ2-7
length: 15
D: TRBD2